Sequencing of this T cell receptor (beta chain) was carried out in a study of T-cell reconstitution after alpha-beta-depleted transplantation in children. Library preparation (for TCRbeta) was performed with unique molecular identifiers. Each CDR3 protein is one row after TCRdb ran MiXCR on the PCR reads. The sample records some 390,000 distinct CDR3 sequences, approximately 20% being singletons. This clonotype was counted ten times or more. V lost 0 bases, J lost 0 bases, and 8 bases lay in between. Per the germline V gene, CDR1 is SQVTM and CDR2 is ANQGSEA. This CDR3 region has 14 residues. This TCR was recovered from a human donor who donated a stem cell graft to a child with acute myeloid leukemia. The source material was PBMCs from the stem cell graft donor, sampled from the stem cell graft. The chain joins TRBV29-1 to TRBJ2-5; perhaps TRBD2 as D (5 bases). The DNA for the CDR3 is TGCAGCGTTGAAGATTTAGCGTACCAAGAGACCCAGTACTTC. Its translation: CSVEDLAYQETQYF.